Following are 16 T cell receptor beta chains from one sample sequenced in a study of T cell responses to AZD1222 COVID-19 vaccine (dated by TCRdb to the early 2020s). The time point label, as the study defines it: about 28 days (+/-7) after the second vaccine dose. The library was obtained by the immunoSEQ multiplex PCR assay. In its TCRdb copy, this immuneACCESS table keeps in-frame sequences only and misses some clones. Where compared with another copy, unresolved V genes explain less than half of these, and the others have no known cause. This sample lists fewer than 180,000 clones; more than 90% were detected once. 3% to 4% of the sample rests with the top ten. The sample consisted of peripheral blood, taken 28 days after the second AZD1222 dose. Receptors originate from an adult who received the AZD1222 COVID-19 vaccine.

This chain links TRBV19 with TRBJ2-5; TRBD1 matches 9 bases. The germline CDR1 and CDR2 sequences are LNHDA and SQIVND (reference sequence). J lost 4 bases, V lost 5 bases, and 11 bases had no gene match. The CDR3 has 16 residues. The CDR3 DNA follows: TGTGCCAGTAGTTCCCCGGGACAGGGTGGCGGAGAGACCCAGTACTTC. It codes for CASSSPGQGGGETQYF.

The V call is TRBV7-9, the J call TRBJ1-2, with a possible D match to TRBD1 (5 bases). CDR1 and CDR2 (germline): SEHNR, FQNEAQ (reference sequence). This CDR3 is built from 16 residues. Trimming pared 5 bases from V and 0 bases from J, leaving 16 bases between. CDR3 bases: TGTGCCAGCAGCCGACCAGACAGCTCCCCTAACTATGGCTACACCTTC. Amino acids: CASSRPDSSPNYGYTF. Looking up the rest from reference TRBV7-9 and TRBJ1-2 gives the full variable domain: DTGVSQNPRHKITKRGQNVTFRCDPISEHNRLYWYRQTLGQGPEFLTYFQNEAQLEKSRLLSDRFSAERPKGSFSTLEIQRTEQGDSAMYLCASSRPDSSPNYGYTFGSGTRLTVV.

The chain joins TRBV4-1 to TRBJ1-5, with D possibly TRBD1 on 5 matching bases. The CDR3 runs 16 residues. V gave up 5 bases and J gave up 4 bases, with 18 bases separating them. Per germline, CDR1 MGHRA and CDR2 YSYEKL. The CDR3 sequence is CASSTSGFSGNQPQHF. CDR3 bases: TGCGCCAGCAGCACCTCAGGGTTTTCAGGAAATCAGCCCCAGCATTTT.

The CDR3 coding sequence is TGTGCCAGCAGCGTCATGGGTCCGAGCTCCTACAATGAGCAGTTCTTC. This gives the protein CASSVMGPSSYNEQFF. This chain uses TRBV9 with TRBJ2-1; D not resolved. V lost 2 bases and J lost 0, with 12 bases in between. Germline V gives CDR1 SGDLS, CDR2 YYNGEE. This CDR3 is 16 amino acids long.

V and J are TRBV12-3 or TRBV12-4 and TRBJ2-7; possible D gene TRBD2, 6 bases. Trimming pared 3 bases from V and 6 bases from J, leaving 6 bases between. The CDR3 covers 11 residues. The CDR3 reads CASSLEGEQYF. The CDR3 coding sequence is TGTGCCAGCAGTTTGGAGGGCGAGCAGTACTTC.

Here the CDR3 reads CATSDKLAGENREQFF. CDR3 in DNA: TGTGCCACCAGTGATAAACTAGCGGGAGAAAATCGTGAGCAGTTCTTC. The V call is TRBV24-1, the J call TRBJ2-1, with TRBD2 matching over 11 bases. Germline CDR1 reads KGHDR; CDR2 reads SFDVKD. The V segment lost 3 bases and the J segment 9 bases; nucleotides outside the gene matches: 9. This CDR3 has 16 amino acids.

In its sample, this clone was seen once. The CDR3 bases are TGTGCCAGTAGTGTCCAACCGGGACAGGGGATTGAGCAGTTCTTC. Its protein product is CASSVQPGQGIEQFF. This sequence joins TRBV19 and TRBJ2-1; TRBD1 aligns across 10 bases. With V trimmed by 5 bases and J by 9 bases, 10 bases remained unmatched. CDR1 is LNHDA and CDR2 is SQIVND in the germline V gene (reference sequence). The CDR3 is made up of 15 amino acids.

This sequence joins TRBV7-8 and TRBJ1-3; D gene ambiguous. V lost 5 bases, J lost 2 bases, and 10 bases lay in between. Germline CDR1 and CDR2: SGHVS and FQNEAQ. The CDR3 runs to 14 residues. The CDR3 nucleotides are TGTGCCAGCAGCCGAGGTCGGGCTGGAAACACCATATATTTT. The encoded protein is CASSRGRAGNTIYF.

The chain links TRBV13 to TRBJ2-1; 10 positions match TRBD2. With V trimmed by 0 bases and J by 9 bases, 23 bases remained unmatched. Per the germline V gene, CDR1 is PRHDT and CDR2 is FYEKMQ (reference sequence). The CDR3 runs 21 residues. This CDR3 reads CASSLGVSGRFARRKEGEQFF. The CDR3 DNA follows: TGTGCCAGCAGCTTAGGCGTTAGCGGGAGGTTTGCAAGGCGCAAGGAGGGTGAGCAGTTCTTC. The complete variable domain, with remaining parts taken from reference TRBV13 and TRBJ2-1, reads AAGVIQSPRHLIKEKRETATLKCYPIPRHDTVYWYQQGPGQDPQFLISFYEKMQSDKGSIPDRFSAQQFSDYHSELNMSSLELGDSALYFCASSLGVSGRFARRKEGEQFFGPGTRLTVL.

This rearrangement joins TRBV6-5 to TRBJ1-4; D unclear. Germline V CDR1 and CDR2: MNHEY, SVGAGI. The CDR3 has 16 amino acids. V lost 0 bases, J lost 8 bases, and 16 bases lay in between. The CDR3 is CASSYSTYGTGEKLFF. In DNA form, the CDR3 reads TGTGCCAGCAGTTACTCGACCTACGGAACCGGGGAAAAACTGTTTTTT.

This rearrangement joins TRBV2 to TRBJ2-1, with 7 bases lining up with TRBD2. This CDR3 spans 15 amino acids. Losses at the gene ends were 3 bases for V and 4 bases for J; bases not matched to a gene: 6. In germline, CDR1 is SNHLY, CDR2 FYNNEI. The CDR3 DNA sequence: TGTGCCAGCAGTGACCTGCGGGAGCGGTACAATGAGCAGTTCTTC. Protein: CASSDLRERYNEQFF.

The gene calls are TRBV29-1 and TRBJ2-1; 9 nucleotides match TRBD1. The CDR3 is 14 amino acids. Germline V gives CDR1 SQVTM, CDR2 ANQGSEA. V shed 8 bases and J 8 bases; nucleotides not matched to a gene: 13. CDR3 in amino acids: CSYLGTGRRHEQFF. The CDR3 DNA sequence: TGCAGCTACCTAGGGACAGGGAGGCGGCATGAGCAGTTCTTC.

The V call is TRBV3-1 (or the pseudogene TRBV3-2), the J call TRBJ2-5; D gene unclear. V shed 7 bases and J shed 1 base, with 16 bases lying between them. The CDR3 length is 15 residues. CDR1 is LGHDT and CDR2 is YNNKEL in the germline V gene (reference sequence). CDR3 sequence (DNA): TGTGCCAGCACCGACGGTACAGCGATCCAAGAGACCCAGTACTTC. Translation gives CASTDGTAIQETQYF.

The V gene is TRBV2, the J gene TRBJ2-5; D ambiguous. The CDR3 contains 13 residues. V was clipped by 3 bases and J by 2 bases, with 7 bases between them. The V gene's germline CDR1 is SNHLY and CDR2 FYNNEI. The CDR3 is CASSESVQETQYF. The CDR3 DNA follows: TGTGCCAGCAGTGAGTCGGTGCAAGAGACCCAGTACTTC.

In nucleotides, the CDR3 is TGCGCCAGCAGCTTGGTTGCAGGGGCCAATGAAAAACTGTTTTTT. Translated: CASSLVAGANEKLFF. This chain joins TRBV5-1 and TRBJ1-4; TRBD1 is a possible D gene (6 bases). V lost 0 bases and J lost 5, with 11 bases in between. Germline V lookup: CDR1 SGHRS, CDR2 YFSETQ. The CDR3 consists of 15 residues.

V and J are TRBV25-1 and TRBJ2-6; 10 bases align to TRBD1. The V and J ends lost 5 bases and 4 bases, in that order; junction bases with no gene match: 8. Germline CDR1 is MGHDK and CDR2 is SYGVNS. There are 17 residues in the CDR3. CDR3 bases: TGTGCCAGCAGTCCGACAGGGGGCGCAGGGGGGGCCAACGTCCTGACTTTC. Its translation is CASSPTGGAGGANVLTF.